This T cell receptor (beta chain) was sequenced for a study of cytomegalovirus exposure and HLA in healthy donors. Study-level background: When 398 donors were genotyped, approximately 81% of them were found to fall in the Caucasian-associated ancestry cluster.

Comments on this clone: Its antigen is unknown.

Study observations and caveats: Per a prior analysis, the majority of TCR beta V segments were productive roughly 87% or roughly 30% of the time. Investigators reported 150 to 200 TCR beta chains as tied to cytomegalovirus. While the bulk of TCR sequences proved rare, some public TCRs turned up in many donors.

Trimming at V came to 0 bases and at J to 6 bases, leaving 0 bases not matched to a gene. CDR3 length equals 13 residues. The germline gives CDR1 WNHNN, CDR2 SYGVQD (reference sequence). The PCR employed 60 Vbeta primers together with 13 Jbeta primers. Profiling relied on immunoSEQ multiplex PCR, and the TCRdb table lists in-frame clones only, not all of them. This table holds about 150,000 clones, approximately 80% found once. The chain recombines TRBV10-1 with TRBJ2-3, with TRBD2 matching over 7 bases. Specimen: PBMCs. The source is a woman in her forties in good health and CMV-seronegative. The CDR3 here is CASSESSGDTQYF. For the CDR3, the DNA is TGCGCCAGCAGTGAGTCTAGCGGGGATACGCAGTATTTT.